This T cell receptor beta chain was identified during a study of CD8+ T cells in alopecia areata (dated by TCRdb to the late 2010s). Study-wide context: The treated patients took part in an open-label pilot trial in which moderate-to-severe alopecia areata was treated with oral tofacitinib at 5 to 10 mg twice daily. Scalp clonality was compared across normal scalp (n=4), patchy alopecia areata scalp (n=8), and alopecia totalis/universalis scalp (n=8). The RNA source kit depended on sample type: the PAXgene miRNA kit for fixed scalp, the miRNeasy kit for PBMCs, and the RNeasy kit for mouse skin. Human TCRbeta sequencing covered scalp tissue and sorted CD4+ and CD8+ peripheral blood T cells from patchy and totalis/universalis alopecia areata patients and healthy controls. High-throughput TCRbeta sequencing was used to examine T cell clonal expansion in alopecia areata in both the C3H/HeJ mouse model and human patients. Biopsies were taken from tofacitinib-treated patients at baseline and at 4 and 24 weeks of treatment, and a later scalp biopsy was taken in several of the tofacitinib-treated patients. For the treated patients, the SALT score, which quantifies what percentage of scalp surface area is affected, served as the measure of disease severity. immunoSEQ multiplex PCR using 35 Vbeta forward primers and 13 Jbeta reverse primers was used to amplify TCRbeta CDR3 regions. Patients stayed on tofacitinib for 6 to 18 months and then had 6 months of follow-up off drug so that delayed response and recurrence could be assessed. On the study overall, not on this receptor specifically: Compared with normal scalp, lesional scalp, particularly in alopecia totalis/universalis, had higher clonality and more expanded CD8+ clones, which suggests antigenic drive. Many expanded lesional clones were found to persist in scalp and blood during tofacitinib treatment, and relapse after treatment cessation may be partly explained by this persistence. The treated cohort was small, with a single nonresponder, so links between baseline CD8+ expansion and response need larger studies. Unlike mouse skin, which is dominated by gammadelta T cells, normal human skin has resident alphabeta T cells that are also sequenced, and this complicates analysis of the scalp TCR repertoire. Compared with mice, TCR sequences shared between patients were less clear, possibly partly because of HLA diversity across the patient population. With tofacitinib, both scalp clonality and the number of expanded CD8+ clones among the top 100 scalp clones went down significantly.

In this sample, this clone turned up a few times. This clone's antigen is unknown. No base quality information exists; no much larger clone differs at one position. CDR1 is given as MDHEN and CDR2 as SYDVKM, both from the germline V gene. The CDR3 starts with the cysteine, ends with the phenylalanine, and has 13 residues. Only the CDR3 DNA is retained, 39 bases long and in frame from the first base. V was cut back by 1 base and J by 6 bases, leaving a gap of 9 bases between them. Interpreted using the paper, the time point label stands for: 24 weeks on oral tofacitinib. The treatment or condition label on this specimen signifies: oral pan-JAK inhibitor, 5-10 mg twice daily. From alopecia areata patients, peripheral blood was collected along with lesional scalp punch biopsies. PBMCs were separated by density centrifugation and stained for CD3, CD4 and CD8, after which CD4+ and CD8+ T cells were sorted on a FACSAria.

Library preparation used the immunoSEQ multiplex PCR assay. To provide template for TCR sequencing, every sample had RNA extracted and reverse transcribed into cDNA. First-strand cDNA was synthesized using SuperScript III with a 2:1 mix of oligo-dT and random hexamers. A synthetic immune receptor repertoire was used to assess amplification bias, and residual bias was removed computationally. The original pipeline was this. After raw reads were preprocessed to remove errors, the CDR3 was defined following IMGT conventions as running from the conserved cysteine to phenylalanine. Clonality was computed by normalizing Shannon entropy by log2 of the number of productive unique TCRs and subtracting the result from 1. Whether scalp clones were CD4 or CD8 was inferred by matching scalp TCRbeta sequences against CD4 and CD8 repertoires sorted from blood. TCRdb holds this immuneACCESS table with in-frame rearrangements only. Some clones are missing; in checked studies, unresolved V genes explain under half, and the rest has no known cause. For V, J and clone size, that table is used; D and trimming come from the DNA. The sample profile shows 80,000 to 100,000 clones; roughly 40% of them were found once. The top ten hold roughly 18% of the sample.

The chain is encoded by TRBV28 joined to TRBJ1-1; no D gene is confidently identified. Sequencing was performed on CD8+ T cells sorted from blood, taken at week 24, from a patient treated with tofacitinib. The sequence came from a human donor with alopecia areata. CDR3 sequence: CASSLYGLPEAFF. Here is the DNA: TGTGCCAGCAGTTTATACGGGTTGCCTGAAGCTTTCTTT.